The 21 T cell receptor beta chains reported below all come from one sample, sequenced in a study of T cell responses to AZD1222 COVID-19 vaccine. Sequencing used immunoSEQ multiplex PCR; TCRdb keeps in-frame clones, though not all of them. The sample has roughly 160,000 clones, 85% to 95% seen once. The specimen was peripheral blood, collected on day 0 of AZD1222 vaccination. These receptors came from an adult in good health.

This clone was recorded a few times. This chain uses TRBV6-1 with TRBJ2-7; D not certain. Germline V gene lookup returns CDR1 MNHNS and CDR2 SASEGT. CDR3 length equals 14 residues. Trimming stripped 3 bases from V and 3 bases from J, with 12 bases between. CDR3: CASSDVLAGYEQYF. CDR3 in DNA: TGTGCCAGCAGTGACGTGTTAGCCGGCTACGAGCAGTACTTC.

The CDR3 reads CASRSIGQLNTEAFF. Written as DNA, the CDR3 is TGTGCCAGCAGATCAATCGGACAGCTGAACACTGAAGCTTTCTTT. The rearrangement links TRBV5-5 to TRBJ1-1, with D possibly TRBD1 on 6 matching bases. The CDR3 runs to 15 residues. Germline assignment: CDR1 SGHKS and CDR2 YYEKEE (reference sequence). V dropped 5 bases and J dropped 0 bases, with 14 bases sitting between them.

V is TRBV5-1 and J is TRBJ2-3; no clear D. Germline V gene data show CDR1 as SGHRS and CDR2 as YFSETQ. The length of the CDR3 is 13 residues. V lost 0 bases to trimming and J lost 6 bases, with 8 bases between them. The CDR3 loop reads CASSLGLLDTQYF. The CDR3 DNA reads as TGCGCCAGCAGCTTGGGACTTCTCGATACGCAGTATTTT.

V and J are TRBV14 and TRBJ2-5; D gene ambiguous. The CDR3 covers 15 residues. The V end was cut by 4 bases, the J end by 9 bases, with 21 bases between. Germline CDR1 and CDR2: SGHDN and FVKESK. The CDR3 loop is CASSPRNPGPGAQYF. The CDR3 DNA reads TGTGCCAGCAGCCCACGAAATCCGGGCCCTGGGGCCCAGTACTTC.

The chain has TRBV6-1 and TRBJ1-1, with D hard to call. The CDR3 extends over 13 amino acids. Trimming removed 0 bases at V and 12 bases at J, with 14 bases between. CDR1 is MNHNS, CDR2 SASEGT, per germline. The CDR3 sequence: CASSEAREGSTFF. CDR3 sequence (DNA): TGTGCCAGCAGTGAAGCGCGGGAAGGGTCTACTTTCTTT.

V usage is TRBV29-1 and J usage is TRBJ2-1; a weak D match, TRBD2 (5 bases). Germline V gives CDR1 SQVTM, CDR2 ANQGSEA. Trimming stripped 3 bases from V and 4 bases from J, with 10 bases between. The CDR3 loop spans 13 amino acids. For the CDR3, the DNA is TGCAGCGTTGATGCCCCGGGGTACAATGAGCAGTTCTTC. Translating it yields CSVDAPGYNEQFF.

The chain has TRBV6-5 and TRBJ1-1; D remains ambiguous. Deletions cut 7 bases from V and 5 bases from J, with 8 bases between. The CDR3 length is 11 residues. Germline loops: CDR1 MNHEY, CDR2 SVGAGI. This CDR3 reads CASKGGTEAFF. Here the CDR3 DNA reads TGTGCCAGCAAAGGAGGAACTGAAGCTTTCTTT.

This clone has a single count. The chain has TRBV6-5 and TRBJ2-7; D call uncertain. The germline CDR1 and CDR2 sequences are MNHEY and SVGAGI. Trimming took off 2 bases at V and 2 bases at J, with 16 bases between the two ends. The CDR3 sequence is 16 residues long. The CDR3 sequence is CASSYQPLGSAYEQYF. Here the CDR3 DNA reads TGTGCCAGCAGTTACCAACCACTCGGATCCGCCTACGAGCAGTACTTC.

The count of this clone is one. The J gene is TRBJ1-2, the V gene TRBV3-1 (or the pseudogene TRBV3-2); D not resolved. The V end lost 2 bases, the J end lost 7 bases, and 17 bases lay between the germline ends. Germline CDR1 reads LGHDT; CDR2 reads YNNKEL (reference sequence). The CDR3 is made up of 15 amino acids. The DNA for the CDR3 is TGTGCCAGCAGCCAATTCGGGGTCCCCGGTTTTGGCTACACCTTC. Protein sequence: CASSQFGVPGFGYTF.

This chain uses TRBV6-1 with TRBJ1-1; 7 positions agree with TRBD1. V dropped 1 base and J dropped 4; count of bases not matched to a gene: 24. CDR1 is MNHNS, CDR2 SASEGT, per germline. The CDR3 length is 21 residues. The CDR3 loop is CASSEEPTGRGGSARGTEAFF. The CDR3 region has the DNA TGTGCCAGCAGTGAAGAACCGACAGGGAGGGGCGGCTCGGCCCGCGGCACTGAAGCTTTCTTT.

The rearrangement links TRBV5-5 to TRBJ1-2; maybe TRBD1 (6 bases). Germline CDR1 and CDR2: SGHKS and YYEKEE (reference sequence). The ends were cut back, 3 bases at V and 8 bases at J, with 17 bases in the middle. This CDR3 is 14 amino acids long. The CDR3 DNA reads as TGTGCCAGCAGCTCATACTTACAGGGTAGCGGCTACACCTTC. It codes for CASSSYLQGSGYTF.

The J gene is TRBJ2-6, the V gene TRBV3-1 (or the pseudogene TRBV3-2); D ambiguous. Germline CDR1 LGHDT, CDR2 YNNKEL (reference sequence). The CDR3 covers 17 residues. Trimming cost V 1 base and J 2 bases, with 12 bases left between them. CDR3 coding DNA: TGTGCCAGCAGCCAAGGGGGTCCCGCCCCTGGGGCCAACGTCCTGACTTTC. It translates to CASSQGGPAPGANVLTF.

The chain uses TRBV24-1 and TRBJ2-7; D possibly corresponds to TRBD1 (5 bases). The CDR3 contains 13 residues. V gave up 4 bases and J gave up 5 bases, with 11 bases separating them. CDR1 KGHDR and CDR2 SFDVKD come from the germline V gene. The CDR3 spells CATSDSGQNEQYF. CDR3 coding DNA: TGTGCCACCAGTGACTCTGGACAAAACGAGCAGTACTTC.

V gene TRBV15 combines with J gene TRBJ1-5; weak D call: TRBD1 (5 bases). Germline V gives CDR1 LNHNV, CDR2 YYDKDF (reference sequence). The V and J ends lost 1 base and 6 bases respectively, with 13 bases between them. CDR3 length: 15 residues. CDR3 amino acids: CATSRGGRGAQPQHF. CDR3 coding DNA: TGTGCCACCAGCAGAGGGGGGAGGGGAGCTCAGCCCCAGCATTTT.

V is TRBV5-1 and J is TRBJ1-1; the D gene is possibly TRBD1 (6 bases). Per germline, CDR1 SGHRS and CDR2 YFSETQ. This CDR3 region has 13 residues. The V end was cut by 3 bases, the J end by 3 bases, with 9 bases between. Here the CDR3 DNA reads TGCGCCAGCAGCTCCCACAGGGACACTGAAGCTTTCTTT. Translated, it gives CASSSHRDTEAFF.

V usage is TRBV5-4 and J usage is TRBJ2-1; D remains ambiguous. Germline V gene lookup returns CDR1 SGHNT and CDR2 YYREEE (reference sequence). Trimming shortened V by 3 bases and J by 6 bases, and 10 bases separated the two germline ends. This CDR3 has 13 amino acids. CDR3: CASSSSAANEQFF. The CDR3 region has the DNA TGTGCCAGCAGCTCTTCAGCAGCCAATGAGCAGTTCTTC. Combining the CDR3 with reference TRBV5-4 and TRBJ2-1 gives the whole variable domain ETGVTQSPTHLIKTRGQQVTLRCSSQSGHNTVSWYQQALGQGPQFIFQYYREEENGRGNFPPRFSGLQFPNYSSELNVNALELDDSALYLCASSSSAANEQFFGPGTRLTVL.

The chain recombines TRBV15 with TRBJ2-7, with D perhaps matching TRBD1 or TRBD2 (5 bases each). CDR1 is LNHNV and CDR2 is YYDKDF in the germline V gene (reference sequence). The germline V and J ends were trimmed by 5 bases and 4 bases, with 24 bases remaining between them. This CDR3 is built from 17 residues. The CDR3 protein is CATSRNLDSYRGYEQYF. DNA for the CDR3: TGTGCCACCAGCCGGAATTTAGACAGTTATAGAGGGTACGAGCAGTACTTC.

The rearrangement joins TRBV10-3 to TRBJ2-1; D is undetermined. Trimming shortened V by 4 bases and J by 2 bases, and 12 bases separated the two germline ends. This CDR3 is built from 15 residues. The germline gives CDR1 ENHRY, CDR2 SYGVKD. The DNA for the CDR3 is TGTGCCATCAGTGGCCCGTCGGCCGCCTACAATGAGCAGTTCTTC. Translated: CAISGPSAAYNEQFF.

This sequence joins TRBV29-1 and TRBJ2-2; a possible D gene is TRBD2 (6 bases). The CDR3 runs 16 residues. From germline, CDR1 is SQVTM and CDR2 ANQGSEA. With 3 bases removed from V and 2 bases from J, the gap between germline ends came to 16 bases. The CDR3 protein is CSVEEGNTVNTGELFF. The CDR3 coding sequence is TGCAGCGTTGAGGAGGGGAACACAGTAAACACCGGGGAGCTGTTTTTT.

As DNA, the CDR3 is TGCGCCAGCGGGATAGTCGGTCCCCAGCATTTT. Translated: CASGIVGPQHF. The chain combines TRBV5-1 with TRBJ1-5; D is uncertain. The CDR3 is 11 amino acids. V lost 7 bases and J 10 bases, leaving 12 bases between the germline ends. Germline-derived CDR1 and CDR2 are SGHRS and YFSETQ. Full variable domain (rest looked up from reference TRBV5-1 and TRBJ1-5): KAGVTQTPRYLIKTRGQQVTLSCSPISGHRSVSWYQQTPGQGLQFLFEYFSETQRNKGNFPGRFSGRQFSNSRSEMNVSTLELGDSALYLCASGIVGPQHFGDGTRLSIL.

The chain is built from TRBV2 and TRBJ2-5; D not resolved. Trimming took 1 base from V and 0 from J, leaving 6 bases between them. The CDR3 runs to 14 residues. Germline-derived CDR1 and CDR2 are SNHLY and FYNNEI. The DNA for the CDR3 is TGTGCCAGCAGTGAAGGAGTCTACCAAGAGACCCAGTACTTC. Protein sequence: CASSEGVYQETQYF.